One and the same sample provided the 24 T cell receptor beta chains below, sequenced in a study of CD8 T cells in ankylosing spondylitis. Study-level results: For ankylosing spondylitis blood, a TCR beta motif of about eight highly homologous variants appeared characteristic.

TCRdb fed the 5' RACE reads into MiXCR, producing one record per CDR3 protein. This table has around 91,000 distinct CDR3 sequences, about 8.1% appearing once. The antigens of these receptors remain unknown. The sequencing sample was made of blood, either unsorted or a sorted T cell fraction (not recorded which). The source of these receptors is a male donor with ankylosing spondylitis.

DNA of the CDR3: TGTGCCAGTAGGACAGGGTGGGAAGAGACCCAGTACTTC. The encoded protein is CASRTGWEETQYF. The chain couples TRBV2 to TRBJ2-5, with 8 bases identical to TRBD1. In germline, CDR1 is SNHLY, CDR2 FYNNEI. There are 13 residues in the CDR3. V gave up 9 bases and J gave up 3 bases; unmatched junction bases: 6. Together with reference TRBV2 and TRBJ2-5, the CDR3 gives the full variable domain: EPEVTQTPSHQVTQMGQEVILRCVPISNHLYFYWYRQILGQKVEFLVSFYNNEISEKSEIFDDQFSVERPDGSNFTLKIRSTKLEDSAMYFCASRTGWEETQYFGPGTRLLVL.

This clonotype has just a few counts. This chain joins TRBV6-1 and TRBJ2-7; 13 nucleotides agree with TRBD2. The trim removed 6 bases at V and 4 bases at J, leaving 6 bases unmatched. There are 15 residues in the CDR3. Germline CDR1 reads MNHNS; CDR2 reads SASEGT. The CDR3 region has the DNA TGTGCCAGCAGAGCACTAGCGGGAGGGCCTTACGAGCAGTACTTC. Translation gives CASRALAGGPYEQYF.

This clonotype has a handful of counts. The chain recombines TRBV5-6 with TRBJ2-3; D remains ambiguous. V was shortened by 0 bases and J by 6 bases, with 8 bases between the two germline ends. The germline V gene encodes CDR1 SGHDT and CDR2 YYEEEE. The CDR3 length is 13 residues. CDR3 in amino acids: CASSLAEADTQYF. The CDR3 bases are TGTGCCAGCAGCTTGGCAGAGGCGGATACGCAGTATTTT.

J is TRBJ2-5 and V is TRBV4-2; 9 nucleotides line up with TRBD1. Germline V lookup: CDR1 LGHNA, CDR2 YNFKEQ. This CDR3 has 14 residues. V was clipped by 1 base and J by 4 bases; unmatched bases: 1. CDR3 amino acids: CASSQVGQGETQYF. DNA of the CDR3: TGTGCCAGCAGCCAAGTGGGACAGGGAGAGACCCAGTACTTC.

The chain joins TRBV2 to TRBJ2-3; 11 bases agree with TRBD2. The germline CDR1 and CDR2 sequences are SNHLY and FYNNEI. V lost 7 bases and J lost 5; bases outside the gene matches: 20. The CDR3 is 19 residues long. This CDR3 is CASIPTRLAGGPLVDTQYF. The CDR3 nucleotides read TGTGCCAGCATCCCCACGAGGCTAGCGGGAGGCCCGCTTGTAGATACGCAGTATTTT.

The V call is TRBV29-1, the J call TRBJ2-1; a possible D gene is TRBD1 (5 bases). CDR1 and CDR2 (germline): SQVTM, ANQGSEA. This CDR3 has 11 residues. V gave up 5 bases and J gave up 12 bases, with 14 bases separating them. Here the CDR3 reads CSVIVLGLQFF. The CDR3 bases are TGCAGCGTTATTGTTTTGGGGCTGCAGTTCTTC.

V is TRBV5-1 and J is TRBJ2-3, with 9 bases identical to TRBD2. Germline CDR1 reads SGHRS; CDR2 reads YFSETQ. V trimming: 5 bases; J trimming: 2 bases; junction bases outside the gene matches: 9. The CDR3 sequence is 16 residues long. In nucleotides, the CDR3 is TGCGCCAGCAGAATCGGGCTAGCGGGACCCACAGATACGCAGTATTTT. It translates to CASRIGLAGPTDTQYF. Full variable domain (outside the CDR3, taken from reference TRBV5-1 and TRBJ2-3): KAGVTQTPRYLIKTRGQQVTLSCSPISGHRSVSWYQQTPGQGLQFLFEYFSETQRNKGNFPGRFSGRQFSNSRSEMNVSTLELGDSALYLCASRIGLAGPTDTQYFGPGTRLTVL.

This chain uses TRBV27 with TRBJ1-4; 9 bases are shared with TRBD1. With 6 bases clipped from V and 7 bases from J, the junction kept 6 bases outside the gene matches. The germline V gene encodes CDR1 MNHEY and CDR2 SMNVEV (reference sequence). The CDR3 runs to 14 residues. Written as DNA, the CDR3 is TGTGCCAGCAGCTCCGACAGGGGGGGTGAAAAACTGTTTTTT. Protein: CASSSDRGGEKLFF.

V usage is TRBV12-3 or TRBV12-4 and J usage is TRBJ2-3, with D tentatively TRBD2 (6 bases). The length of the CDR3 is 14 residues. Written as DNA, the CDR3 is TGTGTCTCCGGTCCGGGAGTGGGGCCAGATACGCAGTATTTT. Translated: CVSGPGVGPDTQYF.

This clonotype was observed a few times. The J gene is TRBJ1-2, the V gene TRBV5-6; D is perhaps TRBD1 (6 bases). Between the trimmed V and J ends, which lost 0 bases and 4 bases, there was a span of 16 bases. The CDR3 has 16 amino acids. CDR1 SGHDT and CDR2 YYEEEE come from the germline V gene. DNA of the CDR3: TGTGCCAGCAGCTTGGAACACCGGACAGCCCCCTATGGCTACACCTTC. It encodes CASSLEHRTAPYGYTF.

The rearrangement links TRBV5-1 to TRBJ1-4; 8 bases line up with TRBD1. Germline-derived CDR1 and CDR2 are SGHRS and YFSETQ. This CDR3 has 14 residues. The V and J ends lost 4 bases and 5 bases, in that order; junction bases with no gene match: 4. CDR3 region: CASSIWTGNEKLFF. The CDR3, as DNA: TGCGCCAGCAGCATCTGGACAGGGAATGAAAAACTGTTTTTT.

This clonotype was seen only a few times. This sequence joins TRBV7-9 and TRBJ1-2, with D possibly TRBD1 on 5 matching bases. The V gene lost 4 bases and the J gene lost 2 bases, with 11 bases spanning the gap. The CDR3 is 14 residues long. Germline V CDR1 and CDR2: SEHNR, FQNEAQ (reference sequence). The CDR3 spells CASSSTTVNYGYTF. The CDR3 DNA reads TGTGCCAGCAGCTCTACGACAGTAAACTATGGCTACACCTTC.

J is TRBJ2-1 and V is TRBV5-1, with a tentative D call TRBD1 (8 bases). Looked up from germline, CDR1 is SGHRS and CDR2 is YFSETQ. Between the trimmed V and J ends, which lost 0 bases and 6 bases, there was a span of 19 bases. CDR3 length: 17 amino acids. The CDR3 here is CASSLAGGGQGINEQFF. The CDR3 DNA follows: TGCGCCAGCAGCTTGGCGGGAGGCGGACAGGGCATCAATGAGCAGTTCTTC.

This clonotype was detected ten times or more. V usage is TRBV28 and J usage is TRBJ1-1; 7 bases fit TRBD1. There are 15 residues in the CDR3. V was pared by 6 bases and J by 0 bases, with 7 bases of the junction left unmatched. Per the germline V gene, CDR1 is MDHEN and CDR2 is SYDVKM. This CDR3 reads CASRVTGEVNTEAFF. The CDR3 nucleotides are TGTGCCAGCAGGGTCACAGGGGAGGTGAACACTGAAGCTTTCTTT.

This sequence joins TRBV27 and TRBJ2-2, with D possibly matching TRBD1 (5 bases). V was pared by 3 bases and J by 2 bases, with 7 bases between. The CDR3 is 14 residues long. Per the germline V gene, CDR1 is MNHEY and CDR2 is SMNVEV (reference sequence). CDR3 in amino acids: CASSFGANTGELFF. The CDR3 DNA follows: TGTGCCAGCAGTTTTGGGGCTAACACCGGGGAGCTGTTTTTT.

This clonotype was counted many times. The chain links TRBV7-9 to TRBJ2-1; 9 nucleotides align to TRBD1. The CDR3 is 13 amino acids. Germline trimming cut 5 bases from V and 8 bases from J; bases unmatched to any gene: 4. The germline CDR1 and CDR2 sequences are SEHNR and FQNEAQ (reference sequence). The CDR3 spells CASSPGTGHEQFF. DNA for the CDR3: TGTGCCAGCAGCCCAGGGACAGGGCATGAGCAGTTCTTC.

This clonotype was picked up many times. V is TRBV6-4 and J is TRBJ2-1; TRBD2 matches 15 bases. Trimming at V came to 6 bases and at J to 7 bases, leaving 4 bases not matched to a gene. The CDR3 totals 15 residues. Germline CDR1 reads MRHNA; CDR2 reads SNTAGT. The CDR3 coding sequence is TGTGCCAGCAGCGACGGACTAGCGGGAGGGAATGAGCAGTTCTTC. Translating it yields CASSDGLAGGNEQFF.

The V gene is TRBV7-8, the J gene TRBJ2-7; 13 nucleotides match TRBD2. The CDR3 has 15 amino acids. V lost 3 bases, J lost 7 bases, and 6 bases stayed unmatched. Germline loops: CDR1 SGHVS, CDR2 FQNEAQ. CDR3 DNA sequence: TGTGCCAGCAGCTTTCGGACTAGCGGGAGCTGGGAGCAGTACTTC. This sequence encodes CASSFRTSGSWEQYF. The full variable domain, completed using reference TRBV7-8 and TRBJ2-7, is GAGVSQSPRYKVAKRGQDVALRCDPISGHVSLFWYQQALGQGPEFLTYFQNEAQLDKSGLPSDRFFAERPEGSVSTLKIQRTQQEDSAVYLCASSFRTSGSWEQYFGPGTRLTVT.

This rearrangement joins TRBV5-4 to TRBJ1-1, with no clear D. The length of the CDR3 is 14 residues. Trimming removed 4 bases at V and 0 bases at J, with 10 bases between. Germline V gene data show CDR1 as SGHNT and CDR2 as YYREEE (reference sequence). The CDR3 loop reads CASSDPPMNTEAFF. The CDR3 DNA reads TGTGCCAGCAGCGATCCACCTATGAACACTGAAGCTTTCTTT.

This clonotype was detected only a few times. This rearrangement joins TRBV2 to TRBJ2-7; TRBD1 aligns across 9 bases. Per germline, CDR1 SNHLY and CDR2 FYNNEI. This CDR3 is 15 amino acids long. The V segment lost 6 bases and the J segment 3 bases; nucleotides outside the gene matches: 9. CDR3 bases: TGTGCCAGCAGATTATTACAGGGGGCTATCTACGAGCAGTACTTC. Protein sequence: CASRLLQGAIYEQYF.

This clonotype was recorded many times. The chain combines TRBV7-9 with TRBJ2-7, with TRBD1 matching 9 bases. Germline V gene lookup returns CDR1 SEHNR and CDR2 FQNEAQ (reference sequence). This CDR3 spans 15 amino acids. J was trimmed by 3 bases and V by 6 bases; bases with no gene match: 9. CDR3: CASRGGTGRLYEQYV. The CDR3, as DNA: TGTGCCAGCAGAGGAGGGACAGGGCGTCTCTACGAGCAGTACGTC.

In this sample, this clonotype turned up a few times. Germline and junction disagree at one end, which may indicate a read error. This sequence joins TRBV30 and TRBJ2-1; 11 bases are a match to TRBD2. Germline-derived CDR1 and CDR2 are GTSNPN and SVGIG (reference sequence). The CDR3 contains 13 residues. The CDR3 DNA sequence: TGTGCCTGGAGTGCCACTAGCGGGAGTCCCGGGGTCTTC. Translating it yields CAWSATSGSPGVF.

This clonotype was counted a single time. V and J are TRBV6-5 and TRBJ2-7; the D call may be TRBD1 or TRBD2 (5 bases each). This CDR3 comprises 16 residues. Deletions cut 2 bases from V and 5 bases from J, with 19 bases between. CDR1 is MNHEY and CDR2 is SVGAGI in the germline V gene. CDR3 coding DNA: TGTGCCAGCAGTTACAGTCTCCCGGGACCAGTTCACGAGCAGTACTTC. It encodes CASSYSLPGPVHEQYF.

V gene TRBV19 combines with J gene TRBJ2-1, with 7 bases that match TRBD1. Losses at the gene ends were 5 bases for V and 0 bases for J; bases not matched to a gene: 4. CDR1 is LNHDA and CDR2 is SQIVND in the germline V gene (reference sequence). The CDR3 contains 15 residues. CDR3: CASSFRGSSYNEQFF. CDR3 nucleotide sequence: TGTGCCAGTAGTTTCAGGGGGAGCTCCTACAATGAGCAGTTCTTC.